Each of the 11 T cell receptor beta chains below was sequenced from the same sample in a study of CD8 T cells in Susac syndrome (dated by TCRdb to between 2018 and 2021). Receptors were amplified or captured by the immunoSEQ multiplex PCR assay. RNA was extracted with the RNeasy kit and roughly 0.45 to 1 ug was reverse transcribed using random hexamers. The raw public reads went through TCRdb reprocessing: fastp at Q25, MiXCR clone calling, in-frame beta chains kept. Each entry merges the rows of one CDR3 protein and shows their most common DNA and genes. The sample table holds some 220,000 distinct CDR3 sequences, of which 95% were seen once. The ten largest clones represent 0.095% of the sample. Material: CD4+ T cells from PBMCs. The receptors derive from a human donor with multiple sclerosis.

The rearrangement joins TRBV18 to TRBJ1-1; 9 bases align to TRBD1. The V segment lost 6 bases and the J segment 1 base; nucleotides outside the gene matches: 18. This CDR3 comprises 19 residues. Germline CDR1 and CDR2: KGHSH and LQKENI. The CDR3: CASSRAPPGQGAGNTEAFF. CDR3 DNA sequence: TGTGCCAGCTCGCGCGCCCCTCCGGGACAGGGAGCGGGGAACACTGAAGCTTTCTTT.

The rearrangement uses TRBV5-4 and TRBJ1-2; 9 nucleotides line up with TRBD1. This CDR3 region has 15 residues. Per germline, CDR1 SGHNT and CDR2 YYREEE (reference sequence). The J segment lost 4 bases and the V segment lost 0 bases, leaving 4 bases of the junction unmatched. CDR3 DNA sequence: TGTGCCAGCAGCTTGGCCATGGACAGGGGCTATGGCTACACCTTC. Translating gives CASSLAMDRGYGYTF.

V and J are TRBV10-2 and TRBJ2-5; D not resolved. Trimming took 0 bases from V and 3 from J, leaving 11 bases between them. Germline loops: CDR1 WSHSY, CDR2 SAAADI. This CDR3 has 15 residues. DNA for the CDR3: TGCGCCAGCAGTGAGTCGTACGGCCAAAAAGAGACCCAGTACTTC. Protein: CASSESYGQKETQYF.

This clonotype has a single count. V and J are TRBV29-1 and TRBJ2-2; D may be TRBD2 (6 bases). V lost 8 bases to trimming and J lost 7 bases, with 17 bases between them. Germline CDR1 SQVTM, CDR2 ANQGSEA. The CDR3 runs to 13 residues. The CDR3: CSTRLTGVGELFF. The DNA for the CDR3 is TGCAGCACGCGACTCACGGGGGTCGGGGAGCTGTTTTTT.

This chain links TRBV19 with TRBJ1-1; unclear D gene. The V end lost 7 bases, the J end lost 6 bases, and 12 bases lay between the germline ends. Germline-derived CDR1 and CDR2 are LNHDA and SQIVND (reference sequence). The CDR3 is 12 residues long. The CDR3 loop reads CASMSRMAEAFF. CDR3 DNA sequence: TGTGCCAGTATGTCTCGGATGGCTGAAGCTTTCTTT.

CDR3 bases: TGCAGTGCTCGGACCGGGATAGAAATTCAGTACTTC. This sequence encodes CSARTGIEIQYF. The chain combines TRBV20-1 with TRBJ2-4; possible D gene TRBD2, 5 bases. CDR1 DFQATT and CDR2 SNEGSKA come from the germline V gene (reference sequence). Trimming took off 5 bases at V and 10 bases at J, with 15 bases between the two ends. This CDR3 spans 12 amino acids.

The V call is TRBV9, the J call TRBJ1-1; no clear D. CDR3 length: 14 amino acids. The V end was cut by 3 bases, the J end by 1 base, with 10 bases between. Germline assignment: CDR1 SGDLS and CDR2 YYNGEE. The CDR3 region is CASSAGLQNTEAFF. In DNA form, the CDR3 reads TGTGCCAGCAGCGCCGGACTCCAGAACACTGAAGCTTTCTTT.

V is TRBV6-5 and J is TRBJ1-2; 8 bases are shared with TRBD1. V was pared by 4 bases and J by 4 bases, with 8 bases of the junction left unmatched. Germline V CDR1 and CDR2: MNHEY, SVGAGI. This CDR3 has 15 residues. The DNA for the CDR3 is TGTGCCAGCAGTTTGGGACAGGCCAACATCTATGGCTACACCTTC. It yields the protein CASSLGQANIYGYTF.

The CDR3 DNA reads as TGTGCCAGCAGCCCCCTCCCGGGACAGCGAATGAACACTGAAGCTTTCTTT. Its translation is CASSPLPGQRMNTEAFF. The chain uses TRBV12-3 or TRBV12-4 and TRBJ1-1; 7 positions agree with TRBD1. With V trimmed by 6 bases and J by 0 bases, 13 bases remained unmatched. This CDR3 contains 17 residues.

The chain couples TRBV29-1 to TRBJ2-2; TRBD1 aligns across 7 bases. CDR3 length equals 14 residues. The V gene end was trimmed by 6 bases and the J gene end by 0 bases; junction bases not matched to a gene: 4. Germline assignment: CDR1 SQVTM and CDR2 ANQGSEA. The CDR3 loop reads CSVRGQSNTGELFF. CDR3 in DNA: TGCAGCGTCCGGGGACAGTCGAACACCGGGGAGCTGTTTTTT.

CDR3 coding DNA: TGTGCCAGCAGTTCCCCTGGGGTGTGGGCTGAAGCTTTCTTT. Translation gives CASSSPGVWAEAFF. The J gene is TRBJ1-1, the V gene TRBV28; no clear D. V lost 4 bases to trimming and J lost 6 bases, with 15 bases between them. The germline CDR1 and CDR2 sequences are MDHEN and SYDVKM. This CDR3 is 14 amino acids long.